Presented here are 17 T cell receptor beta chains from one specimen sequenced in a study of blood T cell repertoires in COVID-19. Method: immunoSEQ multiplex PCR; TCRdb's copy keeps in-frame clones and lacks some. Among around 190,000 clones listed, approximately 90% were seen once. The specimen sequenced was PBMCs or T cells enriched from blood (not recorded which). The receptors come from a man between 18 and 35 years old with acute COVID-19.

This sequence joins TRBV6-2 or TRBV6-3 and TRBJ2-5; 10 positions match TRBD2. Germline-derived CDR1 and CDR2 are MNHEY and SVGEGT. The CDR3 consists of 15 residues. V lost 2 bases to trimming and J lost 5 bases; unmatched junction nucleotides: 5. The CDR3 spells CASSYGAGGGETQYF. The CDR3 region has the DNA TGTGCCAGCAGTTACGGAGCGGGAGGGGGGGAGACCCAGTACTTC.

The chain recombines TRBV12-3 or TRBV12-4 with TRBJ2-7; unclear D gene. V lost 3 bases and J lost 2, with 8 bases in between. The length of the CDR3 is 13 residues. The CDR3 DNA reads TGTGCCAGCAGTTTTGGGCAGCCCTACGAGCAGTACTTC. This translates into CASSFGQPYEQYF.

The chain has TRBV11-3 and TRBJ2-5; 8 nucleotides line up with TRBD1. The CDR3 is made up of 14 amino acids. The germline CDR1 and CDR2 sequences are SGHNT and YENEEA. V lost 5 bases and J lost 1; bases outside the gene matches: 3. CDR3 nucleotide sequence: TGTGCCAGCAGCCTACAGGGGGGCCAAGAGACCCAGTACTTC. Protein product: CASSLQGGQETQYF.

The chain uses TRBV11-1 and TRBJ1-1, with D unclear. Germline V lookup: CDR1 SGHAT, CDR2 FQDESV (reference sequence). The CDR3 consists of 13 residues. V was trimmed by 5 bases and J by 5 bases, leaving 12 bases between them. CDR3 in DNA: TGTGCCAGCAGCCTCGACGGACTTACTGAAGCTTTCTTT. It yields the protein CASSLDGLTEAFF.

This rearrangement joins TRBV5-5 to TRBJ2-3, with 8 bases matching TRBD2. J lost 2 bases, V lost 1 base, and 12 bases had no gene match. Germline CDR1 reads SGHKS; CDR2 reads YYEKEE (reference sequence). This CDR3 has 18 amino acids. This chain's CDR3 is CASSLSEAGEVPTDTQYF. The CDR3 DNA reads TGTGCCAGCAGCTTGTCCGAAGCGGGAGAAGTCCCCACAGATACGCAGTATTTT.

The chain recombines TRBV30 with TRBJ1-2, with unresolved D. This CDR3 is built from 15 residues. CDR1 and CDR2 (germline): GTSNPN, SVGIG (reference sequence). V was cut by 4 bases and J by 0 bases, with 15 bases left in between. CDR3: CAWTGFAVANYGYTF. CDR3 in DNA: TGTGCCTGGACTGGGTTTGCGGTGGCTAACTATGGCTACACCTTC.

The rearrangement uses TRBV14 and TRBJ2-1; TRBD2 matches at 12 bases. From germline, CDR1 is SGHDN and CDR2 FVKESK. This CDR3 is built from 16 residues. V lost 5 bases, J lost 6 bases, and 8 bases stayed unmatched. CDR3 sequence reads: CASSGRLAGALNEQFF. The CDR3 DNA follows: TGTGCCAGCAGCGGACGACTAGCGGGGGCGCTCAATGAGCAGTTCTTC.

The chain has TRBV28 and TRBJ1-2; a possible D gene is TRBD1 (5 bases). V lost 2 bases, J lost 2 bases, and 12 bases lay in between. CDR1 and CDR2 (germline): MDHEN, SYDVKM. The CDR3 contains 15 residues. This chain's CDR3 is CASSLIQGSNYGYTF. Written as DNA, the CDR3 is TGTGCCAGCAGTTTAATCCAGGGTTCCAACTATGGCTACACCTTC.

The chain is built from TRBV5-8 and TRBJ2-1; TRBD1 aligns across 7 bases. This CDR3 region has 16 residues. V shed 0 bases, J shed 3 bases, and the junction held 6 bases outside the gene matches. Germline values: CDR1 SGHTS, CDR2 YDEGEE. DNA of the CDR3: TGTGCCAGCAGCTTGGCCACAGGGGTAGGCTACAATGAGCAGTTCTTC. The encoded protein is CASSLATGVGYNEQFF. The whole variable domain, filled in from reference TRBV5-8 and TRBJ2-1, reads EAGVTQSPTHLIKTRGQQATLRCSPISGHTSVYWYQQALGLGLQFLLWYDEGEERNRGNFPPRFSGRQFPNYSSELNVNALELEDSALYLCASSLATGVGYNEQFFGPGTRLTVL.

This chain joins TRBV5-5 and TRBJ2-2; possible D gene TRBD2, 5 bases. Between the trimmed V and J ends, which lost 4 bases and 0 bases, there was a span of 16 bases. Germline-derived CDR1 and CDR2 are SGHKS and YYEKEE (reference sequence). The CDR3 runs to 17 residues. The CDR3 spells CASSRGKLIANTGELFF. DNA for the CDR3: TGTGCCAGCAGCCGGGGTAAACTTATCGCGAACACCGGGGAGCTGTTTTTT.

The CDR3 loop is CASSYRGTGENTGELFF. CDR3 in DNA: TGTGCCAGCAGTTACCGCGGGACAGGGGAGAACACCGGGGAGCTGTTTTTT. V and J are TRBV6-2 or TRBV6-3 and TRBJ2-2; 10 bases are a match to TRBD1. Trimming took 2 bases from V and 1 from J; bases not matched to a gene: 4. This CDR3 has 17 residues. In germline, CDR1 is MNHEY, CDR2 SVGEGT.

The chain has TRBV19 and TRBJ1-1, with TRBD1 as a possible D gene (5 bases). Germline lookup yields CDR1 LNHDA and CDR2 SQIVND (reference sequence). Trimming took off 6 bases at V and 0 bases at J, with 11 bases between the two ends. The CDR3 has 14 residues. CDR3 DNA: TGTGCCAGTAGGACAGAAATCATGAACACTGAAGCTTTCTTT. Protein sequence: CASRTEIMNTEAFF.

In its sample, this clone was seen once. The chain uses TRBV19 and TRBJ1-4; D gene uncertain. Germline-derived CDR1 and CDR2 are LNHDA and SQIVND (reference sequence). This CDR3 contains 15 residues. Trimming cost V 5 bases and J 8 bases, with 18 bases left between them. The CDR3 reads CASSPRTEAPEKLFF. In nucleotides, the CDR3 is TGTGCCAGTAGTCCCCGGACGGAGGCCCCCGAAAAACTGTTTTTT.

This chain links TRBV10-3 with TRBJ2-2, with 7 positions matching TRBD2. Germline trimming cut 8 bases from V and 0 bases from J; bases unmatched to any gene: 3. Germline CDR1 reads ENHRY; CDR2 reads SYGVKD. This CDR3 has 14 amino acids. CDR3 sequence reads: CAIARGANTGELFF. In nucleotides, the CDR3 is TGTGCCATCGCTCGGGGGGCGAACACCGGGGAGCTGTTTTTT.

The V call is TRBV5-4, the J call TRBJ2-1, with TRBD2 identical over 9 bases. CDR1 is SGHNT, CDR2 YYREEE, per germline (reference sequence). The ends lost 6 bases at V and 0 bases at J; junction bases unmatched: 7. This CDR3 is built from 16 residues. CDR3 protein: CASNGASGDSYNEQFF. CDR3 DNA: TGTGCCAGCAATGGGGCTAGCGGGGACTCCTACAATGAGCAGTTCTTC.

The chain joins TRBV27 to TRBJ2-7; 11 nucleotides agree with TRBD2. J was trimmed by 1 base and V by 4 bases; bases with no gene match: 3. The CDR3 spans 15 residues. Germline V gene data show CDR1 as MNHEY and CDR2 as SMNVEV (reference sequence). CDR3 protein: CASSWGLAVSYEQYF. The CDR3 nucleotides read TGTGCCAGCAGTTGGGGACTAGCGGTATCCTACGAGCAGTACTTC.

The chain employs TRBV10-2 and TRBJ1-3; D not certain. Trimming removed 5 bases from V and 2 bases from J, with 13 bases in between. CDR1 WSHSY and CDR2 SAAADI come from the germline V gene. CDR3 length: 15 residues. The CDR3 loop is CASSTPAEAGNTIYF. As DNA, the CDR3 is TGCGCCAGCAGTACCCCCGCTGAGGCTGGAAACACCATATATTTT.